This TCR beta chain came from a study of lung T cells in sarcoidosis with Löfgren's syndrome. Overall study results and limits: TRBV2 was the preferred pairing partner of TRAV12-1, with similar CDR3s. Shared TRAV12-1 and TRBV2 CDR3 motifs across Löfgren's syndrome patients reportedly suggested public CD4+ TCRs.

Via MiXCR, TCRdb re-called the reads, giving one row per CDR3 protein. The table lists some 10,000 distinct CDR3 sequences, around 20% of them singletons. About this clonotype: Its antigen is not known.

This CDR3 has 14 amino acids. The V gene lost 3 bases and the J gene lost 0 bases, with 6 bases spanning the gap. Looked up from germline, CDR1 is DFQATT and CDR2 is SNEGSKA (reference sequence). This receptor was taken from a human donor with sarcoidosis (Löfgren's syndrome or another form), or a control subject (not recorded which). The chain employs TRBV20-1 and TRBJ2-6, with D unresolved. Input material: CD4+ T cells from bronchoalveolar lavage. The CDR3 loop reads CSASLLSGANVLTF. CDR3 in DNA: TGCAGTGCTAGTTTACTCTCTGGGGCCAACGTCCTGACTTTC.